The subject of this entry is one T cell receptor beta chain. Its antigen is currently not known. Qualities for individual bases were not recorded, and no much larger clone is one base off. This record belongs to a study of follicular helper T cells after annual influenza vaccination (dated by TCRdb to about 2017). Some background on the complete study: After each seasonal influenza vaccination, blood was collected on days 0, 7 and 28. Multi-year samples were available from six subjects, with four subjects covering two vaccination seasons and two subjects covering three seasons. One week after vaccination, a second recruited cohort of eleven to twelve subjects (Table S1) displayed a similar ICOS+CD38+ cTfh response. To study recall of cTfh clones, some subjects were followed through successive annual vaccinations in the 2013-2014, 2014-2015 and 2015-2016 seasons. The 2013-2014 samples were cryopreserved, while the 2015 samples were processed right after collection. General findings and caveats noted by the study authors: ICOS+CD38+ cTfh clonality correlated with the frequency of that population, and its change correlated with the change in circulating plasmablast frequency. Rare clonotypes could not be sampled because productive TCRB sequences were recovered from only roughly 9.5-22% of the analyzed cells. Day 7 ICOS+CD38+ clones were most often found later in ICOS-CD38- cTfh, suggesting that subset may serve as a memory reservoir. With successive annual vaccinations, a recurrent oligoclonal ICOS+CD38+ cTfh response was recalled, and this response contained tetramer and AIM influenza-specific clonotypes.

The library came from the immunoSEQ multiplex PCR assay. Adaptive Biotechnologies handled the TCRB amplification, library preparation, sequencing and preliminary bioinformatics at Survey level resolution. TCRB sequencing used multiplex PCR amplification of genomic DNA from sorted cTfh populations. On the study's bioinformatics: Clonality was computed in R as 1 minus normalized Shannon entropy; the Gini index was calculated with the R package ineq. Overlap score was the summed counts of shared sequences divided by total counts of all sequences in both compared samples. The significance of shared clonotypes was tested with Fisher's exact test, assuming a theoretical repertoire of 10^7 TCRB sequences. This immuneACCESS table, as held by TCRdb, lists in-frame sequences with V and J called but not all clones. Of the missing ones, under half trace to an unresolved V gene in checked studies; the others have no known cause. V, J and clone size are taken as reported in that table, and D and trimming were inferred from the DNA itself. The sample contains about 27,000 clones, approximately 78% of them found a single time. The ten largest account for around 1.2% of the sample.

Read against the paper, the sample's time point label means: 2014-2015 season, pre-vaccination. Adults were given seasonal inactivated influenza vaccine (Fluvarix), and sorted blood CD4 subsets were followed by TCRB sequencing before and after vaccination. To be eligible, subjects had to be community-dwelling and could not have received an influenza vaccine during the previous 6 months. Subjects were excluded for influenza vaccine contraindications, substance abuse, HIV/AIDS, active malignancy, immunomodulatory medication, or active illness such as respiratory infection. At each time point, about 35 to 110 mL of blood was collected. Non-naive CD4+CXCR5+PD-1+ cells were defined as circulating Tfh and were sorted into two fractions, ICOS+CD38+ and ICOS-CD38-. Either Ficoll-Paque PLUS or SepMate separation was used to isolate PBMC. Before DNA extraction, cell subsets were sorted from PBMC on a BD FACS Aria.

Measured from the cysteine to the phenylalanine, the CDR3 is 12 residues long. Left in the record is the CDR3 DNA by itself, 36 bases read in frame from the first base. The germline V gene encodes CDR1 SEHNR and CDR2 FQNEAQ (reference sequence). Relative to germline, V is missing 0 bases and J is missing 7 bases, with 0 bases of the junction outside any gene match. Sequences were derived from CXCR5+ CD38- circulating T follicular helper cells from blood, sampled on the day of influenza vaccination. The meaning of the sample's cell subset or site label: circulating Tfh, non-naive CD4+CXCR5+PD-1+ (ICOS+CD38+ or ICOS-CD38-). The TCR sequence derives from an adult who received the influenza vaccine. This chain joins TRBV7-9 to TRBJ2-7; 7 nucleotides in the junction match TRBD2. The DNA sequence is as follows: TGTGCCAGCAGCTTAGCGGGGGGGGAGCAGTACTTC. The resulting protein is CASSLAGGEQYF.